The entry below gives a single TCR beta chain sequence along with its context. Its matching antigen is unknown. Donors were ostensibly healthy at sampling, although undocumented immune exposures were probable. This entry belongs to a study of cytomegalovirus exposure and HLA in healthy donors. Study conclusions and caveats: Many donors carried some public TCRs, although rarity characterized most TCR sequences. A later analysis found that most CMV-associated TCR beta chains appeared HLA-restricted.

Both 60 Vbeta primers and 13 Jbeta primers went into the PCR. Assay: immunoSEQ multiplex PCR; the TCRdb copy retains only in-frame clones and omits some. The data contain roughly 180,000 clones, 77% of them singletons. Germline V gives CDR1 MNHNY, CDR2 SVGAGI (reference sequence). There are 15 residues in the CDR3. V shed 3 bases, J shed 9 bases, and the junction held 10 bases outside the gene matches. This TCR derives from a woman between 55 and 75 years old in good health and CMV-seropositive. The J gene is TRBJ2-7, the V gene TRBV6-6; 11 nucleotides match TRBD2. The sequenced sample was PBMCs. As DNA, the CDR3 is TGTGCCAGCAGTTATACGGGACTAGCGGCCCAGGGGCAGTACTTC. This translates into CASSYTGLAAQGQYF.